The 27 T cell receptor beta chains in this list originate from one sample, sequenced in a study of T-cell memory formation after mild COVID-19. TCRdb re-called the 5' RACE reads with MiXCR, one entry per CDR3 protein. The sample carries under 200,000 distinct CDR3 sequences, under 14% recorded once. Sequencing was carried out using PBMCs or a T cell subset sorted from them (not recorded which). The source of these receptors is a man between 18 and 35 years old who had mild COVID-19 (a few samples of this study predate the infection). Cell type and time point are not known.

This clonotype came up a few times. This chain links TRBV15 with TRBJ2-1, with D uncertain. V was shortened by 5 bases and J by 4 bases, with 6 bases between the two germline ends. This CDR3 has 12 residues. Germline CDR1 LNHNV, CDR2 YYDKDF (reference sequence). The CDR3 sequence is CATSLGYNEQFF. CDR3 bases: TGTGCCACCAGCTTGGGGTACAATGAGCAGTTCTTC.

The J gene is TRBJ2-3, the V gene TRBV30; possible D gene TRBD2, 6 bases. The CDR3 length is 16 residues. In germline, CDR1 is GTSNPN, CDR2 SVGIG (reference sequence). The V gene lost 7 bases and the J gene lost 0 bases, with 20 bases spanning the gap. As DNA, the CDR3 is TGTGCCTATCTAGCGCATCCATCGCCTAGCACAGATACGCAGTATTTT. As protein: CAYLAHPSPSTDTQYF.

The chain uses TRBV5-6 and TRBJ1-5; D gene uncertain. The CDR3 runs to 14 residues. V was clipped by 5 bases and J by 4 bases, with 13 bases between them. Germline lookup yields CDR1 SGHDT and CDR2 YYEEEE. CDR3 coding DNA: TGTGCCAGCAGTTATGCCCTGGGGAATCAGCCCCAGCATTTT. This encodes CASSYALGNQPQHF.

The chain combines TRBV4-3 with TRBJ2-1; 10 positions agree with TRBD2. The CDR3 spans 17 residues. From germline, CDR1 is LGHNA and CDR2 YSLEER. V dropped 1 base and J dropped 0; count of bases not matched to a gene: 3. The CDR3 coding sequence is TGCGCCAGCAGCCAAGGGGCTAGCGGGAGCTCCTACAATGAGCAGTTCTTC. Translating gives CASSQGASGSSYNEQFF.

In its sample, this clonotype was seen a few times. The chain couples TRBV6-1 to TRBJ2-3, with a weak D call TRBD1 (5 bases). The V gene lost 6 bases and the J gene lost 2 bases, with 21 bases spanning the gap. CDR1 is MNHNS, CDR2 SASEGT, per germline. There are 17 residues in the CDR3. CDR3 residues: CASSSRQGKVDTDTQYF. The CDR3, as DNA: TGTGCCAGCAGCTCTCGGCAGGGAAAAGTGGACACAGATACGCAGTATTTT.

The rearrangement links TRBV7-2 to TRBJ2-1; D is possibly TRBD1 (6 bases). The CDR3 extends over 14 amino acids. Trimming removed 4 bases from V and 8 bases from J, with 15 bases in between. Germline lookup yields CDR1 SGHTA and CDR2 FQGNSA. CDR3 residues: CASSSFRAGDEQFF. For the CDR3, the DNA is TGTGCCAGCAGCTCCTTCAGGGCAGGGGATGAGCAGTTCTTC.

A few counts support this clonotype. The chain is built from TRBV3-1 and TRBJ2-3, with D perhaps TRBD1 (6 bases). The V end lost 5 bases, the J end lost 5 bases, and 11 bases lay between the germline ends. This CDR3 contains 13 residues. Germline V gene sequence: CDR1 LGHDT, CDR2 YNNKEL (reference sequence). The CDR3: CASSSGVEDTQYF. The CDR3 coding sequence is TGTGCCAGCAGCTCAGGGGTTGAAGATACGCAGTATTTT.

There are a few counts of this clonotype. The CDR3 region has the DNA TGTGCCAGCAGTTTAACTGGGACAGGCTTGCATTTT. Protein: CASSLTGTGLHF. The chain couples TRBV12-3 or TRBV12-4 to TRBJ1-5; 8 nucleotides match TRBD1. This CDR3 region has 12 residues. V lost 2 bases and J lost 15; bases outside the gene matches: 6.

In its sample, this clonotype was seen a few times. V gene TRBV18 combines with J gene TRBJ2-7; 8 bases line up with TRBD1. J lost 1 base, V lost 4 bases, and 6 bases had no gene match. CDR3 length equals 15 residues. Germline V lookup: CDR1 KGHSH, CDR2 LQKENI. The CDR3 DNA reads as TGTGCCAGCTCACTAGGGACAGGTGATTCCTACGAGCAGTACGTC. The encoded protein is CASSLGTGDSYEQYV.

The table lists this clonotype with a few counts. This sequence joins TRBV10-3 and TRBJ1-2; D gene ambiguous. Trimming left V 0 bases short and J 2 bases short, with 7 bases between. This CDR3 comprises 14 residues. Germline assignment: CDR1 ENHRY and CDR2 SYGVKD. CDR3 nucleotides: TGTGCCATCAGTGAGTCCGGGATCAACTATGGCTACACCTTC. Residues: CAISESGINYGYTF.

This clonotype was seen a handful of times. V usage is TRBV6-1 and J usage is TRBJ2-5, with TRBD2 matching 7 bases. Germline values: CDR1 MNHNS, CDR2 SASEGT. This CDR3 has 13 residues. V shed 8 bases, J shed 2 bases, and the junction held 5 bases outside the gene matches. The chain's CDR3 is CASRPSGQETQYF. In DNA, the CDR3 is TGTGCCAGCCGACCTAGCGGACAAGAGACCCAGTACTTC.

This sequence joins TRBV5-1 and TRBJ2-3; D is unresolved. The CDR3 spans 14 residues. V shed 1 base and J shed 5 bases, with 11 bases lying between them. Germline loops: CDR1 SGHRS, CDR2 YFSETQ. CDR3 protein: CASSLNWKGDTQYF. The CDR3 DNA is TGCGCCAGCAGCTTGAACTGGAAGGGAGATACGCAGTATTTT. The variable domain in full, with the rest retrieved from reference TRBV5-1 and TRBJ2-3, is KAGVTQTPRYLIKTRGQQVTLSCSPISGHRSVSWYQQTPGQGLQFLFEYFSETQRNKGNFPGRFSGRQFSNSRSEMNVSTLELGDSALYLCASSLNWKGDTQYFGPGTRLTVL.

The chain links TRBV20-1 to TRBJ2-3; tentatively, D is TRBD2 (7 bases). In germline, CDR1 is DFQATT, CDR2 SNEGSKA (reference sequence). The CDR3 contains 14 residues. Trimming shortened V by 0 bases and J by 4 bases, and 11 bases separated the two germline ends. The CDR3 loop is CSARDPGGADTQYF. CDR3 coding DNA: TGCAGTGCTAGAGATCCGGGGGGCGCAGATACGCAGTATTTT.

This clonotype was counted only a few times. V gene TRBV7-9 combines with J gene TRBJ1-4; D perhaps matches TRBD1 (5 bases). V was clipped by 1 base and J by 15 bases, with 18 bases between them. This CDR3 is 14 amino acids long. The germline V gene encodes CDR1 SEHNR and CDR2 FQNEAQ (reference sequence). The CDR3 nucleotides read TGTGCCAGCAGCTTAGAGGACCGACGGGGGTATTTGTTTTTT. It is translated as CASSLEDRRGYLFF.

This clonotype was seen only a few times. CDR3 sequence reads: CASSLDPGSNWGSPLHF. The DNA of the CDR3 is TGCGCCAGCAGCCTAGACCCGGGCTCCAACTGGGGTTCACCCCTCCACTTT. The rearrangement links TRBV5-1 to TRBJ1-6; D remains ambiguous. Trimming pared 4 bases from V and 9 bases from J, leaving 23 bases between. The CDR3 has 17 amino acids. Germline V gene lookup returns CDR1 SGHRS and CDR2 YFSETQ.

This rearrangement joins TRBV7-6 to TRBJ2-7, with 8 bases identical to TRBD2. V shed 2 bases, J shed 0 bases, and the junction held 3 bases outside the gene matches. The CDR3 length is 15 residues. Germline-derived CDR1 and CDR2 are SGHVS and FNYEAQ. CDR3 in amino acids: CASSLYSGASYEQYV. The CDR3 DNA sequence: TGTGCCAGCAGCTTATATAGCGGGGCCTCCTACGAGCAGTACGTC.

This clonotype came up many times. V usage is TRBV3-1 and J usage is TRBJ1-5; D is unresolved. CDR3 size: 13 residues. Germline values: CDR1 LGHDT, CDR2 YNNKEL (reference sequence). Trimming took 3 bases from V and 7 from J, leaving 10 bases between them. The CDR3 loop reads CASSHDDVQPQHF. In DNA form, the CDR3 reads TGTGCCAGCAGCCATGATGACGTCCAGCCCCAGCATTTT.

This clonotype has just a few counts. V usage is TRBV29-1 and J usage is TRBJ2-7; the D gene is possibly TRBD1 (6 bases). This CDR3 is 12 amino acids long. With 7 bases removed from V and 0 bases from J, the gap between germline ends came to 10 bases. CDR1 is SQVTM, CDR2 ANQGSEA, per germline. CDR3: CSALDSSYEQYF. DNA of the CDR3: TGCAGCGCCTTGGACAGCTCCTACGAGCAGTACTTC.

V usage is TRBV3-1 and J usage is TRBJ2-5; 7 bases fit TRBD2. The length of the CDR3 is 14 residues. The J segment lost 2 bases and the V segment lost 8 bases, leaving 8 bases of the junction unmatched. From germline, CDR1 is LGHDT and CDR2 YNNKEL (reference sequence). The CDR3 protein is CASGRGRGQETQYF. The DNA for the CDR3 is TGTGCCAGCGGGAGGGGCCGAGGTCAAGAGACCCAGTACTTC.

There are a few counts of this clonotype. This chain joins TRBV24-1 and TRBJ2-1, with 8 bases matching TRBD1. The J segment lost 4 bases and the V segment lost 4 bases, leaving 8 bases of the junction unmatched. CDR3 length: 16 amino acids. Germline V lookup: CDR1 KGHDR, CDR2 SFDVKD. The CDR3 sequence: CATSEVLGQGYNEQFF. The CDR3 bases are TGTGCCACCAGTGAAGTACTTGGACAGGGTTACAATGAGCAGTTCTTC.

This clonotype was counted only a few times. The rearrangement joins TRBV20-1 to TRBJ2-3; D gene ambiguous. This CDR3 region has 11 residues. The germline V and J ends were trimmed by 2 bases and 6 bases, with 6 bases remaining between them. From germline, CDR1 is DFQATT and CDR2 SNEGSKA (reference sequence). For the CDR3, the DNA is TGCAGTGCTAGATTGGGCGATACGCAGTATTTT. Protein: CSARLGDTQYF.

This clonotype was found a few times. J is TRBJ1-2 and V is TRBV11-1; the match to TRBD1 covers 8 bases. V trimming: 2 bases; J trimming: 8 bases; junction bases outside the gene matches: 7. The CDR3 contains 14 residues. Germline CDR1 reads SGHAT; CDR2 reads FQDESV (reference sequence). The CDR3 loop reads CASSLSGGGPGYTF. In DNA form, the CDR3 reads TGTGCCAGCAGCTTATCAGGGGGCGGTCCCGGCTACACCTTC.

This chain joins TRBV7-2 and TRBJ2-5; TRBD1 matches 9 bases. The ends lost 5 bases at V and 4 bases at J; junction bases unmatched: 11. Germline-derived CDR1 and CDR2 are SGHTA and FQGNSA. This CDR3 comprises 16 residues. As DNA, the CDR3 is TGTGCCAGCAGCGGAACACAGGGGGCCGGGGGAGAGACCCAGTACTTC. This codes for CASSGTQGAGGETQYF.

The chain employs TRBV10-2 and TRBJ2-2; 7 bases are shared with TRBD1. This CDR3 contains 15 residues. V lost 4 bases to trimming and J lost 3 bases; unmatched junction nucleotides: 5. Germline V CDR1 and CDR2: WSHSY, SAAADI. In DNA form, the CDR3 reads TGCGCCAGCAGTGTAAACAGGGGAGACACCGGGGAGCTGTTTTTT. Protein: CASSVNRGDTGELFF.

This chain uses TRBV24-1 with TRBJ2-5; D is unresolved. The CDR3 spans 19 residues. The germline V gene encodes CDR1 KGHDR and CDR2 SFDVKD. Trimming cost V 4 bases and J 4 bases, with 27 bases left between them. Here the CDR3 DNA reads TGTGCCACCAGTGAGCGAGCAGACCTTAGAACTGATCCTCGAGAGACCCAGTACTTC. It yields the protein CATSERADLRTDPRETQYF.

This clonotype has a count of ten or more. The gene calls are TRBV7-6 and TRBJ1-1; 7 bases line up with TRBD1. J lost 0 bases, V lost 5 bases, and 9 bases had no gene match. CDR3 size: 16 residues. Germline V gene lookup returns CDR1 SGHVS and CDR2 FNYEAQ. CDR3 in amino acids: CASSIRDRLMNTEAFF. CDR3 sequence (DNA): TGTGCCAGCAGCATCCGGGACAGACTAATGAACACTGAAGCTTTCTTT.

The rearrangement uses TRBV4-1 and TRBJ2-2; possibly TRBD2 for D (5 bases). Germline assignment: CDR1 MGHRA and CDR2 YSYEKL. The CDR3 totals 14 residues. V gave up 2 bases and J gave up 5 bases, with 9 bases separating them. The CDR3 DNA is TGCGCCAGCAGCCAACCTAGCCGGACCGGGGAGCTGTTTTTT. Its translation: CASSQPSRTGELFF.